This is a list of T cell receptor beta chains from one sample in a study of cytomegalovirus exposure and HLA in healthy donors. Here immunoSEQ multiplex PCR was the method, and the copy in TCRdb shows in-frame clones only, minus some. Among roughly 200,000 clones listed, around nine tenths were seen once. The material sequenced was PBMCs. Source of these receptors: a man aged 25-45 years in good health and CMV-seropositive. CDR3s leave out the opening cysteine and the closing phenylalanine or tryptophan.

v_call	cdr3_aa
TRBV4-2	ASSQDIGGNQPQH
TRBV5-1	ASSLVGGQETQY
TRBV4-2	ASSPTLDRGPNTEAF
TRBV6-5	ASRLDYEQY
TRBV6-5	ASSYSRAGHAF
TRBV14	ASSQSYQETQY
TRBV29-1	SVEEPLWAGKISGNTIY
TRBV29-1	SVEDSSYEQY
TRBV18	ASSLDRDGYT
TRBV5-5	ASSLGTGTFYEQY
TRBV5-6	ASSSPAGPSTDTQY
TRBV27	ASSFARGIYNEQF
TRBV7-9	ASSAHRGSNGNTIY
TRBV27	ASRRGQGNTDTQY
TRBV11-3	ASSLDFWGGAGANVLT
TRBV7-9	ASRMDFYEQY
TRBV19	ASSPSIDTQY
TRBV4-3	ASSQEADRGLKTEQY
TRBV5-1	ASSVSGRAGNEQF
TRBV25-1	ASSQGDGYT
TRBV15	ATSRATRQALAKNIQY
TRBV29-1	SVTTGHGEKLF
TRBV13	ASSLASGYEQY
TRBV5-1	ASSSGSGGGAYEQY
TRBV6-5	ASTGDDSYEQY